This TCR beta chain was profiled in a study of T-cell reconstitution after alpha-beta-depleted transplantation in children. Unique molecular identifiers were built into the TCRbeta library. TCRdb reanalysed the PCR reads using MiXCR and keeps one entry per CDR3 protein. The sample yields around 600,000 distinct CDR3 sequences, more than 9% seen once. The clonotype comes from a human donor who donated a stem cell graft to a child with acute myeloid leukemia. Sequenced here: PBMCs from the stem cell graft donor, sampled from the stem cell graft.

CDR3 residues: CASSLPGKNTGELFF. CDR3 nucleotide sequence: TGTGCCAGCAGCTTGCCAGGGAAGAACACCGGGGAGCTGTTTTTT. This rearrangement joins TRBV5-6 to TRBJ2-2, with a tentative D call TRBD1 (5 bases). This CDR3 has 15 residues. V was trimmed by 1 base and J by 1 base, leaving 8 bases between them. Germline CDR1 reads SGHDT; CDR2 reads YYEEEE.